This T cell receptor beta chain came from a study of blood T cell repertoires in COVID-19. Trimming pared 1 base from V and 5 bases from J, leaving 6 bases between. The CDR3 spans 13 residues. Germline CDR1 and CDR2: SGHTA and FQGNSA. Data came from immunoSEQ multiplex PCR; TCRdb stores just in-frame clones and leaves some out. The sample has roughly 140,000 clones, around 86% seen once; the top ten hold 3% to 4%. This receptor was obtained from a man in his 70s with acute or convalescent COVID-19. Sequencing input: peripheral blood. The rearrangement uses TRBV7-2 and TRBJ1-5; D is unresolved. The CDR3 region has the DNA TGTGCCAGCAGCTTAGGGGCTGATCAGCCCCAGCATTTT. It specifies CASSLGADQPQHF.